This TCR beta chain was recorded in a study of T and B cells in COVID-19 patients. Overall study context: Blood was sampled from COVID-19 patients who were either actively infected or recovered. The recovered cohort's median age was approximately 37 years, versus over 60 years in active infection.

Multiplex PCR with BIOMED2 TRB-A/B primer pools amplified TRB rearrangements. One entry per CDR3 protein, called by TCRdb with MiXCR from the multiplex PCR reads. The table records about 15,000 distinct CDR3 sequences, 25% to 30% of them present only once. Each TRB amplification used roughly 250-550 ng of genomic DNA from blood. This clonotype was detected only a few times. The antigen remains undetermined. Per germline, CDR1 LNHNV and CDR2 YYDKDF (reference sequence). CDR3 length: 14 residues. Deletions cut 1 base from V and 5 bases from J, with 11 bases between. Overall study findings and caveats: Active COVID-19 showed highly clonal TRB repertoires; recovery showed diversity and richness above healthy donors.

The TCR originated in a human donor who had recovered from COVID-19. Sequenced material: blood. The chain combines TRBV15 with TRBJ2-5, with D perhaps matching TRBD1 (5 bases). The CDR3 sequence is CATSRARVFETQYF. CDR3 bases: TGTGCCACCAGCAGAGCCAGGGTTTTTGAGACCCAGTACTTC.